Below are 20 T cell receptor beta chains sequenced from a single sample in a study of blood T cell repertoires in COVID-19. Data came from immunoSEQ multiplex PCR; TCRdb stores just in-frame clones and leaves some out. The sample carries 250,000 to 350,000 clones, about 90% recorded once. The material sequenced was PBMCs or T cells enriched from blood (not recorded which). Receptors were obtained from a woman in her forties or fifties who had been exposed to COVID-19.

V gene TRBV7-9 combines with J gene TRBJ1-1; TRBD1 agrees at 7 bases. Germline trimming cut 6 bases from V and 4 bases from J; bases unmatched to any gene: 11. Per germline, CDR1 SEHNR and CDR2 FQNEAQ (reference sequence). The CDR3 consists of 15 residues. The CDR3 DNA follows: TGTGCCAGCAGTTTCACAGGGGCCCGCGTCACTGAAGCTTTCTTT. Its protein is CASSFTGARVTEAFF.

This chain links TRBV18 with TRBJ2-2; a weak D match, TRBD2 (5 bases). Germline values: CDR1 KGHSH, CDR2 LQKENI. Trimming stripped 6 bases from V and 7 bases from J, with 15 bases between. The CDR3 extends over 14 amino acids. This CDR3 reads CASSPGRTDGELFF. CDR3 nucleotides: TGTGCCAGCTCCCCGGGAAGGACGGACGGGGAGCTGTTTTTT.

The chain couples TRBV28 to TRBJ2-5; D might be TRBD2 (7 bases). The germline V gene encodes CDR1 MDHEN and CDR2 SYDVKM. V lost 5 bases, J lost 4 bases, and 26 bases lay in between. This CDR3 is built from 18 residues. The CDR3 sequence is CASSTLAGRLRGGETQYF. CDR3 bases: TGTGCCAGCAGTACCCTGGCGGGACGCCTGAGGGGGGGAGAGACCCAGTACTTC.

The chain carries TRBV30 and TRBJ2-7, with 9 bases that match TRBD1. Trimming cost V 2 bases and J 5 bases; bases outside gene matches: 4. The CDR3 has 13 amino acids. Per germline, CDR1 GTSNPN and CDR2 SVGIG (reference sequence). The CDR3 region is CAWSSRTGDEQYF. CDR3 sequence (DNA): TGTGCCTGGAGTTCTAGGACAGGGGACGAGCAGTACTTC.

The J gene is TRBJ2-1, the V gene TRBV19, with D perhaps TRBD2 (5 bases). Trimming removed 5 bases from V and 0 bases from J, with 20 bases in between. The CDR3 totals 18 residues. In germline, CDR1 is LNHDA, CDR2 SQIVND (reference sequence). CDR3: CASSARIMGAGSYNEQFF. The CDR3 DNA follows: TGTGCCAGTAGTGCAAGGATTATGGGTGCGGGCTCCTACAATGAGCAGTTCTTC.

The V and J genes are TRBV28 and TRBJ1-5, with TRBD1 matching over 10 bases. Germline-derived CDR1 and CDR2 are MDHEN and SYDVKM. This CDR3 is 15 amino acids long. Germline trimming cut 4 bases from V and 7 bases from J; bases unmatched to any gene: 7. The CDR3 region has the DNA TGTGCCAGCAGTTCGGGACAGGGGTTTCGGCAGCCCCAGCATTTT. It translates to CASSSGQGFRQPQHF.

The chain combines TRBV7-2 with TRBJ1-3; D might be TRBD1 (6 bases). V was pared by 0 bases and J by 0 bases, with 12 bases between. In germline, CDR1 is SGHTA, CDR2 FQGNSA. This CDR3 contains 17 residues. CDR3 DNA sequence: TGTGCCAGCAGCTTAGCGCAGGGGCGCCTCTCTGGAAACACCATATATTTT. This encodes CASSLAQGRLSGNTIYF. Full variable domain (rest looked up from reference TRBV7-2 and TRBJ1-3): GAGVSQSPSNKVTEKGKDVELRCDPISGHTALYWYRQSLGQGLEFLIYFQGNSAPDKSGLPSDRFSAERTGGSVSTLTIQRTQQEDSAVYLCASSLAQGRLSGNTIYFGEGSWLTVV.

The DNA of the CDR3 is TGTGCCAGCAGCCTACGGAGGACAGCGAACACTGAAGCTTTCTTT. Translating gives CASSLRRTANTEAFF. J is TRBJ1-1 and V is TRBV27; possibly TRBD1 for D (6 bases). The germline V gene has CDR1 MNHEY and CDR2 SMNVEV (reference sequence). V lost 6 bases, J lost 1 base, and 15 bases lay in between. The CDR3 extends over 15 amino acids.

The chain has TRBV6-2 or TRBV6-3 and TRBJ2-1, with a weak D call TRBD2 (5 bases). Per the germline V gene, CDR1 is MNHEY and CDR2 is SVGEGT. The CDR3 length is 15 residues. Trimming cost V 5 bases and J 8 bases, with 19 bases left between them. CDR3 DNA: TGTGCCAGCAGTCCCCTGATCTCCCTCGGGGATGAGCAGTTCTTC. This gives the protein CASSPLISLGDEQFF.

The rearrangement links TRBV18 to TRBJ1-1, with D maybe TRBD1 (6 bases). CDR1 KGHSH and CDR2 LQKENI come from the germline V gene. The CDR3 covers 15 residues. Trimming removed 3 bases at V and 7 bases at J, with 18 bases between. CDR3 bases: TGTGCCAGCTCACCCCGGGACACCAACATCATTGAAGCTTTCTTT. It translates to CASSPRDTNIIEAFF.

Of note for this clone: One end of the junction fails to match germline, which may point to a read error. This sequence joins TRBV6-1 and TRBJ1-5; D not resolved. Germline lookup yields CDR1 MNHNS and CDR2 SASEGT. This CDR3 has 11 residues. DNA for the CDR3: TGTGCCAGCAGTGAAGGCCAGCGCCAGCATTTT. Protein: CASSEGQRQHF.

The V call is TRBV13, the J call TRBJ2-1; 12 nucleotides match TRBD2. Germline-derived CDR1 and CDR2 are PRHDT and FYEKMQ (reference sequence). Trimming at V came to 4 bases and at J to 1 base, leaving 2 bases not matched to a gene. The CDR3 is 16 residues long. CDR3 DNA sequence: TGTGCCAGCAGCTCACTAGCGGGGGGTTCCTACAATGAGCAGTTCTTC. This gives the protein CASSSLAGGSYNEQFF.

This clone turned up a few times. The V call is TRBV19, the J call TRBJ2-7; D is unresolved. V lost 1 base and J lost 3, with 13 bases in between. This CDR3 comprises 15 residues. Germline V gives CDR1 LNHDA, CDR2 SQIVND (reference sequence). The CDR3 DNA is TGTGCCAGTAGTATAGCTGTCACAGATTTCTACGAGCAGTACTTC. Translated, it gives CASSIAVTDFYEQYF.

The gene calls are TRBV7-2 and TRBJ1-5, with D possibly matching TRBD1 (6 bases). The germline V gene has CDR1 SGHTA and CDR2 FQGNSA. V was trimmed by 2 bases and J by 3 bases, leaving 11 bases between them. CDR3 length equals 15 residues. CDR3 region: CASSLSDRTNQPQHF. As DNA, the CDR3 is TGTGCCAGCAGCTTATCAGACAGGACCAATCAGCCCCAGCATTTT.

This chain connects TRBV6-5 to TRBJ1-5; 8 nucleotides match TRBD1. Germline V gene lookup returns CDR1 MNHEY and CDR2 SVGAGI. CDR3 length: 14 residues. J gave up 2 bases and V 6 bases, and 3 bases lay outside the gene matches. CDR3 sequence: CASRGTGRNQPQHF. The CDR3 DNA is TGTGCCAGCAGGGGGACAGGTCGCAATCAGCCCCAGCATTTT.

The gene calls are TRBV4-1 and TRBJ2-1, with D unclear. This CDR3 has 12 amino acids. CDR1 is MGHRA and CDR2 is YSYEKL in the germline V gene. Deletions cut 6 bases from V and 5 bases from J, with 8 bases between. CDR3 amino acids: CASRAFDNEQFF. CDR3 sequence (DNA): TGCGCCAGCAGGGCATTCGACAATGAGCAGTTCTTC.

The chain is built from TRBV27 and TRBJ2-1; possible D gene TRBD1, 6 bases. CDR1 is MNHEY, CDR2 SMNVEV, per germline (reference sequence). CDR3 length: 16 amino acids. V lost 5 bases and J 10 bases, leaving 24 bases between the germline ends. The CDR3 bases are TGTGCCAGCAGTCCGAACGGACAGTTCCGGGGTTCGGAGCAGTTCTTC. It specifies CASSPNGQFRGSEQFF.

V is TRBV27 and J is TRBJ2-5, with TRBD2 matching over 8 bases. This CDR3 has 15 amino acids. Per the germline V gene, CDR1 is MNHEY and CDR2 is SMNVEV (reference sequence). Trimming at V came to 8 bases and at J to 4 bases, leaving 12 bases not matched to a gene. The CDR3 region has the DNA TGTGCCAGCTCCGGGGGGGCCATCGTCAGAGAGACCCAGTACTTC. Its translation: CASSGGAIVRETQYF.

This chain uses TRBV28 with TRBJ1-6; maybe TRBD1 (5 bases). V was cut by 1 base and J by 7 bases, with 23 bases left in between. CDR3 size: 19 residues. Germline-derived CDR1 and CDR2 are MDHEN and SYDVKM. The CDR3 bases are TGTGCCAGCAGTTTATTTATGAGCCAGGGCGATGCGATAAATTCACCCCTCCACTTT. It encodes CASSLFMSQGDAINSPLHF.

The genes are TRBV2 and TRBJ2-1; 12 bases are shared with TRBD1. CDR3 length equals 19 residues. Germline CDR1 SNHLY, CDR2 FYNNEI. V dropped 3 bases and J dropped 0; count of bases not matched to a gene: 9. The CDR3 DNA sequence: TGTGCCAGCAGTGAGGGACAGGGGGCATCCTCCAGCTCCTACAATGAGCAGTTCTTC. Translated, it gives CASSEGQGASSSSYNEQFF. Full variable domain (rest looked up from reference TRBV2 and TRBJ2-1): EPEVTQTPSHQVTQMGQEVILRCVPISNHLYFYWYRQILGQKVEFLVSFYNNEISEKSEIFDDQFSVERPDGSNFTLKIRSTKLEDSAMYFCASSEGQGASSSSYNEQFFGPGTRLTVL.